These T cell receptor beta chains were read from a single sample in a study of blood T cell repertoires in COVID-19. TCRdb's copy holds only in-frame clones and misses some; the assay was immunoSEQ multiplex PCR. The table shows about 340,000 clones, with around 83% occurring only once. The specimen was peripheral blood. The receptors originated from a man younger than 45 with active or convalescent COVID-19. Both conserved end residues are part of each CDR3. Each record gives: D gene, clone size, J gene, V gene, CDR3 DNA, CDR3 protein. A D gene is named only where the DNA matches it firmly. Rows give clone size only sometimes, using once, few, many, or a class for an expanded clone.

D: .
size: .
J: TRBJ2-2
V: TRBV5-1
DNA: TGCGCCAGCAGCTTGGATATCACCGGGGAGCTGTTTTTT
CDR3: CASSLDITGELFF

D: .
size: .
J: TRBJ2-5
V: TRBV18
DNA: TGTGCCAGCTCACCGGTTGTGGGAGAGGAGACCCAGTACTTC
CDR3: CASSPVVGEETQYF

D: TRBD2
size: .
J: TRBJ2-7
V: TRBV5-6
DNA: TGTGCCAGCAGCTCCGAGGCGGGAGGACGGTCCTACGAGCAGTACTTC
CDR3: CASSSEAGGRSYEQYF

D: .
size: .
J: TRBJ2-7
V: TRBV7-2
DNA: TGTGCCAGCAGCTTAGCGGAGACAGGGACTCGCGAGCAGTACTTC
CDR3: CASSLAETGTREQYF

D: TRBD1
size: once
J: TRBJ2-7
V: TRBV29-1
DNA: TGCAGCGTTTCCCGGACAGGGTCAGGGGACGAGCAGTACTTC
CDR3: CSVSRTGSGDEQYF

D: TRBD1
size: .
J: TRBJ2-2
V: TRBV18
DNA: TGTGCCAGCTTACGACAGGGGGCGAACACCGGGGAGCTGTTTTTT
CDR3: CASLRQGANTGELFF

D: .
size: .
J: TRBJ1-5
V: TRBV6-2/TRBV6-3
DNA: TGTGCCAGCAGTTTGGACCGATCCGGGGGGCAGCCCCAGCATTTT
CDR3: CASSLDRSGGQPQHF

D: .
size: .
J: TRBJ2-7
V: TRBV3-1/TRBV3-2
DNA: TGTGCCAGCAGCCCTTTACCTACCCTCTCCTACGAGCAGTACTTC
CDR3: CASSPLPTLSYEQYF

D: TRBD2
size: .
J: TRBJ2-3
V: TRBV24-1
DNA: TGTGCCACCAGTGACTCCCTCTCCCTAGCGGGAGCCACAGATACGCAGTATTTT
CDR3: CATSDSLSLAGATDTQYF

D: .
size: .
J: TRBJ2-7
V: TRBV19
DNA: TGTGCCAGCGGGCAGGGTGGCGAGCAGTACTTC
CDR3: CASGQGGEQYF